Listed below are T cell receptor beta chains from one sample, sequenced in a study of technical replicates of blood from a few donors. Some clones are missing from TCRdb's copy, which holds only in-frame ones; the method was immunoSEQ multiplex PCR. Altogether roughly 70,000 clones are present, approximately 94% being singletons, with the ten largest covering roughly 0.37%. Sequencing used T cells isolated from PBMCs. These receptors came from a human donor in good health. Each CDR3 is given with its conserved first and last residue. D genes are given only for firm matches. Clone size is shown for a subset of rows, as once, few, many or a class of expanded clone.

>TRBJ2-1|NA|NA|TRBV25-1
TGTGCCAGCAGTGTGAGCGGAGATACTTACAATGAGCAGTTCTTC
CASSVSGDTYNEQFF
>TRBJ2-5|NA|NA|TRBV15
TGTGCCACCAGCAGCAATACAGGTTATGAAGAGACCCAGTACTTC
CATSSNTGYEETQYF
>TRBJ1-5|NA|TRBD1|TRBV30
TGTGCCTGGAACAGGGGAGGCGATCAGCCCCAGCATTTT
CAWNRGGDQPQHF
>TRBJ1-2|NA|TRBD1|TRBV5-1
TGCGCCAGCAGCTTGGAGGGGGCTTACTATGGCTACACCTTC
CASSLEGAYYGYTF
>TRBJ1-2|NA|TRBD1|TRBV28
TGTGCCAGCAGGGGGACAGCCTATGGCTACACCTTC
CASRGTAYGYTF
>TRBJ1-5|NA|NA|TRBV19
TGTGCCAGTAGTATAAGGAACGGGCAGCCCCAGCATTTT
CASSIRNGQPQHF
>TRBJ2-2|NA|NA|TRBV5-1
TGCGCCAGCAGCAGATTAAGACAGGCGAACACCGGGGAGCTGTTTTTT
CASSRLRQANTGELFF
>TRBJ2-7|once|TRBD2|TRBV4-1
TGCGCCAGCAGCCTGCGGGAGGGCCCCTACGAGCAGTACTTC
CASSLREGPYEQYF
>TRBJ1-4|NA|TRBD1|TRBV10-3
TGTGCCATCAGTGACCGGGACAGGTCAGAAAAACTGTTTTTT
CAISDRDRSEKLFF
>TRBJ2-1|once|TRBD1|TRBV6-5
TGTGCCAGCAGTTACTCGTCAGGACAGGGCATCCATGAGCAGTTCTTC
CASSYSSGQGIHEQFF
>TRBJ2-1|NA|TRBD2|TRBV9
TGTGCCAGCAGCGTAGATTTGGGGCTAGCGGGCTCCTACAATGAGCAGTTCTTC
CASSVDLGLAGSYNEQFF
>TRBJ1-3|NA|NA|TRBV6-5
TGTGCCAGCAGTTACTCGAAGGGGTACGGAAACACCATATATTTT
CASSYSKGYGNTIYF
>TRBJ2-7|NA|NA|TRBV7-2
TGTGCCAGCAGCTCAGAGACAGCCTACCCTTGGGAGCAGTACTTC
CASSSETAYPWEQYF
>TRBJ1-1|NA|TRBD1|TRBV5-5
TGTGCCAGCCTGGGGACAGGGAACACTGAAGCTTTCTTT
CASLGTGNTEAFF
>TRBJ2-7|NA|TRBD1|TRBV28
TGTGCCAGCAGTTTCCCGGGACAGCACTCCTACGAGCAGTACTTC
CASSFPGQHSYEQYF
>TRBJ1-2|NA|TRBD1|TRBV6-1
TGTGCCAGCAAAGTACAGGGGGCTCACTATGGCTACACCTTC
CASKVQGAHYGYTF
>TRBJ1-3|NA|NA|TRBV29-1
TGCAGCGTTGAAGATTCAGGGTGGGGAAACACCATATATTTT
CSVEDSGWGNTIYF
>TRBJ1-2|NA|NA|TRBV6-5
TGTGCCAGCAGTTACTCGAACACAAATTTCTATGGCTACACCTTC
CASSYSNTNFYGYTF
>TRBJ2-5|NA|NA|TRBV4-1
TGCGCCAGCAGCCAAGTAGGGACTGGGACCCAGTACTTC
CASSQVGTGTQYF
>TRBJ2-3|NA|TRBD2|TRBV6-5
TGTGCCACCCGAGACCTAGCGGGAGGAACAGATACGCAGTATTTT
CATRDLAGGTDTQYF
>TRBJ1-2|NA|NA|TRBV4-1
TGCGCCAGCAGCCAAGGGGGGGGGCCGGGCTATGGCTACACCTTC
CASSQGGGPGYGYTF
>TRBJ2-1|NA|NA|TRBV5-3
TGTGCCAGAAGCTCCGACAGCTCCAATGAGCAGTTCTTC
CARSSDSSNEQFF
>TRBJ2-7|NA|TRBD1|TRBV10-2
TGCGCCAGCAGTGGGACAGGGTACTACGAGCAGTACTTC
CASSGTGYYEQYF